This T cell receptor (beta chain) was retrieved from a study of T cells in localized non-small cell lung cancer. Findings of the study overall: Heterogeneity stays possible, as sequencing covered only one tumor region.

Repertoires were generated with immunoSEQ multiplex PCR, while TCRdb's copy carries only in-frame clones and drops some. The sample shows roughly 30,000 clones, 88% of them seen only once. In the case of this clone: Its antigen is not identified.

The CDR3 consists of 15 residues. Germline CDR1 and CDR2: MNHNS and SASEGT. V was clipped by 4 bases and J by 8 bases; unmatched bases: 10. The chain employs TRBV6-1 and TRBJ1-4, with 7 bases fitting TRBD1. The TCR was taken from a woman aged 35 to 75 with stage III lung adenocarcinoma. Material: peripheral blood mononuclear cells, obtained before any cancer treatment. The chain's CDR3 is CASSGQGGGNEKLFF. CDR3 nucleotide sequence: TGTGCCAGCAGTGGACAGGGTGGAGGGAACGAAAAACTGTTTTTT.